The sequence of this T cell receptor beta chain was determined in a study of cytomegalovirus exposure and HLA in healthy donors. Primers for the PCR totalled 60 Vbeta and 13 Jbeta. Sequencing used immunoSEQ multiplex PCR; TCRdb keeps in-frame clones, though not all of them. The sample holds about 92,000 clones, over 75% seen once. This clone was recorded a few times. Its antigen remains unidentified. Study-wide points: A missense variant in DCLRE1C was later tied to TCR beta V- and J-gene trimming. Later analysis reportedly placed an Asian-associated ancestry cluster below the roughly 700-donor mean in N-insertions.

Sequenced: PBMCs. This TCR was recovered from a man between 45 and 60 years old in good health and CMV-seropositive.

The CDR3 region is CASSQSGQTNEKLFF. CDR3 bases: TGTGCCAGCAGCCAAAGCGGACAGACTAATGAAAAACTGTTTTTT. The chain carries TRBV4-2 and TRBJ1-4; TRBD1 might be the D (6 bases). V was pared by 2 bases and J by 2 bases, with 9 bases between. Germline loops: CDR1 LGHNA, CDR2 YNFKEQ. The CDR3 spans 15 residues.